These 27 T cell receptor beta chains came from one sample sequenced in a study of T cells in Graves' hyperthyroidism and ophthalmopathy. RNA transcripts gave rise to amplified TCR beta CDR3 regions. A first-round RT-PCR of the TCR CDR3 used the HTBI primer set. TCRdb re-called the multiplex PCR reads through MiXCR, storing one row per CDR3 protein. The sample lists more than 500,000 distinct CDR3 sequences, 16% occurring once. The specimen was blood. Every receptor here comes from a woman aged 25 to 39 with Graves' ophthalmopathy.

V is TRBV28 and J is TRBJ1-5; D is undetermined. V shed 11 bases and J shed 6 bases, with 14 bases lying between them. Germline-derived CDR1 and CDR2 are MDHEN and SYDVKM. CDR3 length equals 12 residues. CDR3 sequence: CAAFLKGQPQHF. The CDR3 region has the DNA TGTGCCGCCTTTCTCAAGGGTCAGCCCCAGCATTTT.

The table lists this clonotype with many counts. This chain links TRBV5-1 with TRBJ2-1; the D is unclear. V was cut by 5 bases and J by 12 bases, with 18 bases left in between. Germline-derived CDR1 and CDR2 are SGHRS and YFSETQ. The CDR3 totals 13 residues. The CDR3 is CASSLPPDGRQFF. The DNA of the CDR3 is TGCGCCAGCAGTCTACCCCCGGATGGTAGGCAGTTCTTC.

This clonotype was recorded many times. This rearrangement joins TRBV7-9 to TRBJ2-2; 10 positions match TRBD2. V dropped 5 bases and J dropped 7; count of bases not matched to a gene: 7. Germline V gives CDR1 SEHNR, CDR2 FQNEAQ (reference sequence). The CDR3 extends over 15 amino acids. Here the CDR3 reads CASSTTSGVVGELFF. The CDR3 DNA follows: TGTGCCAGCAGCACCACTAGCGGGGTCGTCGGGGAGCTGTTTTTT. The whole variable domain, remainder taken from reference TRBV7-9 and TRBJ2-2, is DTGVSQNPRHKITKRGQNVTFRCDPISEHNRLYWYRQTLGQGPEFLTYFQNEAQLEKSRLLSDRFSAERPKGSFSTLEIQRTEQGDSAMYLCASSTTSGVVGELFFGEGSRLTVL.

The chain has TRBV24-1 and TRBJ2-7; D is uncertain. This CDR3 has 11 amino acids. Germline-derived CDR1 and CDR2 are KGHDR and SFDVKD. Trimming removed 2 bases at V and 3 bases at J, with 1 base between. CDR3 sequence (DNA): TGTGCCACCAGTGATTACTACGAGCAGTACTTC. This gives the protein CATSDYYEQYF.

The chain carries TRBV7-7 and TRBJ2-1; D gene ambiguous. Trimming took off 3 bases at V and 0 bases at J, with 9 bases between the two ends. Germline CDR1 SSHAT, CDR2 FNYEAQ (reference sequence). The CDR3 is made up of 15 amino acids. The CDR3 is CASSLGWGSYNEQFF. The CDR3 DNA reads TGTGCCAGCAGCTTGGGTTGGGGCTCCTACAATGAGCAGTTCTTC. The full variable domain, with the rest looked up from reference TRBV7-7 and TRBJ2-1, is GAGVSQSPRYKVTKRGQDVTLRCDPISSHATLYWYQQALGQGPEFLTYFNYEAQPDKSGLPSDRFSAERPEGSISTLTIQRTEQRDSAMYRCASSLGWGSYNEQFFGPGTRLTVL.

This clonotype was seen repeatedly, ten times or more. J is TRBJ1-5 and V is TRBV12-3 or TRBV12-4; D is possibly TRBD1 (6 bases). Trimming removed 7 bases from V and 0 bases from J, with 16 bases in between. The CDR3 runs 16 residues. The CDR3: CASKGGGDYSNQPQHF. DNA of the CDR3: TGTGCCAGCAAGGGGGGCGGAGACTATAGCAATCAGCCCCAGCATTTT.

This clonotype came up many times. The J gene is TRBJ2-1, the V gene TRBV7-2; TRBD2 might be the D (6 bases). The V and J ends lost 2 bases and 7 bases respectively, with 15 bases between them. The germline V gene encodes CDR1 SGHTA and CDR2 FQGNSA. This CDR3 has 15 amino acids. The CDR3 bases are TGTGCCAGCAGCTTATTCAGCGGGCGACGGAATGAGCAGTTCTTC. Its protein product is CASSLFSGRRNEQFF.

This clonotype was observed many times. The chain employs TRBV30 and TRBJ2-3; possible D gene TRBD1, 6 bases. The CDR3 has 14 residues. CDR1 is GTSNPN and CDR2 is SVGIG in the germline V gene (reference sequence). V dropped 5 bases and J dropped 5 bases, with 17 bases sitting between them. CDR3 protein: CAWEELGAQDTQYF. The DNA of the CDR3 is TGTGCCTGGGAAGAGTTGGGGGCTCAAGATACGCAGTATTTT.

V gene TRBV5-6 combines with J gene TRBJ1-5; the D is unclear. The ends were cut back, 1 base at V and 6 bases at J, with 11 bases in the middle. The CDR3 is 14 residues long. In germline, CDR1 is SGHDT, CDR2 YYEEEE. CDR3 loop: CASSLWGTSQPQHF. In DNA form, the CDR3 reads TGTGCCAGCAGCTTGTGGGGAACCAGTCAGCCCCAGCATTTT.

This clonotype was counted many times. CDR3 sequence: CASSLGAMNEQFF. The CDR3 DNA follows: TGTGCCAGCAGCTTAGGGGCGATGAATGAGCAGTTCTTC. The chain carries TRBV7-9 and TRBJ2-1; D ambiguous. Germline V lookup: CDR1 SEHNR, CDR2 FQNEAQ (reference sequence). CDR3 length: 13 amino acids. The germline V and J ends were trimmed by 1 base and 7 bases, with 8 bases remaining between them.

This clonotype was observed many times. V gene TRBV6-2 or TRBV6-3 combines with J gene TRBJ2-1; 7 nucleotides match TRBD1. The germline gives CDR1 MNHEY, CDR2 SVGEGT. CDR3 length: 16 residues. The V gene end was trimmed by 2 bases and the J gene end by 2 bases; junction bases not matched to a gene: 6. The CDR3 here is CASSYTRQGPYNEQFF. CDR3 sequence (DNA): TGTGCCAGCAGTTACACTCGACAGGGACCCTACAATGAGCAGTTCTTC.

This clonotype showed up many times. This chain connects TRBV20-1 to TRBJ2-1; D possibly corresponds to TRBD2 (5 bases). Germline loops: CDR1 DFQATT, CDR2 SNEGSKA (reference sequence). This CDR3 has 13 amino acids. V was cut by 3 bases and J by 6 bases, with 12 bases left in between. This CDR3 is CSASIIRGNEQFF. CDR3 DNA: TGCAGTGCTAGTATCATACGGGGCAATGAGCAGTTCTTC.

The table lists this clonotype with many counts. V gene TRBV30 combines with J gene TRBJ2-3; D gene ambiguous. The V and J ends lost 3 bases and 2 bases respectively, with 9 bases between them. Germline-derived CDR1 and CDR2 are GTSNPN and SVGIG (reference sequence). The CDR3 totals 13 residues. This CDR3 reads CAWSVQVTDTQYF. The CDR3 DNA is TGTGCCTGGAGCGTTCAGGTCACAGATACGCAGTATTTT.

The rearrangement joins TRBV28 to TRBJ1-5, with TRBD1 matching over 8 bases. V gave up 4 bases and J gave up 3 bases; unmatched junction bases: 11. In germline, CDR1 is MDHEN, CDR2 SYDVKM. This CDR3 comprises 17 residues. The CDR3 sequence is CASSSLYGDRFNQPQHF. The CDR3 DNA is TGTGCCAGCAGTTCATTATATGGGGACAGGTTCAATCAGCCCCAGCATTTT.

This clonotype was seen a few times. The junction does not match germline at one end; this may be a read error. The V gene is TRBV24-1, the J gene TRBJ2-7; D may be TRBD2 (7 bases). The CDR3 totals 15 residues. Germline V lookup: CDR1 KGHDR, CDR2 SFDVKD. CDR3 amino acids: CATSDPGGDSHEQYF. The CDR3 DNA follows: TGTGCCACCAGTGACCCGGGGGGCGACTCCCACGAGCAGTACTTC.

This clonotype was detected ten times or more. The J gene is TRBJ2-3, the V gene TRBV20-1, with D hard to call. Germline CDR1 DFQATT, CDR2 SNEGSKA (reference sequence). Trimming removed 0 bases from V and 2 bases from J, with 9 bases in between. CDR3 length equals 14 residues. The chain's CDR3 is CSARDPYYTDTQYF. The CDR3 DNA reads TGCAGTGCTAGAGATCCCTACTACACAGATACGCAGTATTTT.

There are many counts of this clonotype. The J gene is TRBJ1-2, the V gene TRBV5-1, with D perhaps TRBD1 (6 bases). The CDR3 length is 13 residues. V dropped 5 bases and J dropped 3 bases, with 11 bases sitting between them. Germline V lookup: CDR1 SGHRS, CDR2 YFSETQ. DNA of the CDR3: TGCGCCAGCAGGGCAGGGGAATACTATGGCTACACCTTC. Residues: CASRAGEYYGYTF.

At least ten counts were recorded for this clonotype. The chain couples TRBV3-1 to TRBJ2-4; 8 bases line up with TRBD2. The CDR3 contains 14 residues. Germline values: CDR1 LGHDT, CDR2 YNNKEL (reference sequence). Losses at the gene ends were 4 bases for V and 9 bases for J; bases not matched to a gene: 8. CDR3 sequence: CASSPRTSSAIQYF. The CDR3 coding sequence is TGTGCCAGCAGCCCGAGGACTAGCTCGGCCATTCAGTACTTC.

This clonotype was counted at least ten times. This sequence joins TRBV20-1 and TRBJ2-7; 13 bases align to TRBD2. Trimming took 3 bases from V and 1 from J; bases not matched to a gene: 9. The CDR3 sequence is 17 residues long. Germline V CDR1 and CDR2: DFQATT, SNEGSKA (reference sequence). CDR3 nucleotides: TGCAGTGCTAGTTCGCCGACTAGCGGGAGGAAATCCTACGAGCAGTACTTC. It is translated as CSASSPTSGRKSYEQYF.

The chain carries TRBV5-4 and TRBJ1-2; D is unclear. There are 14 residues in the CDR3. V lost 5 bases and J 4 bases, leaving 15 bases between the germline ends. Germline V lookup: CDR1 SGHNT, CDR2 YYREEE (reference sequence). The CDR3 DNA reads as TGTGCCAGCAGAGCTGAATGGGGAGGCTATGGCTACACCTTC. Translation gives CASRAEWGGYGYTF.

J is TRBJ2-2 and V is TRBV18; TRBD1 matches 7 bases. Germline V gene sequence: CDR1 KGHSH, CDR2 LQKENI. This CDR3 contains 15 residues. V lost 6 bases to trimming and J lost 2 bases; unmatched junction nucleotides: 6. The CDR3 protein is CASSRTGHNTGELFF. CDR3 DNA sequence: TGTGCCAGCTCGCGGACAGGACACAACACCGGGGAGCTGTTTTTT.

The chain couples TRBV9 to TRBJ2-5; either TRBD1 or TRBD2 may fit D (5 bases each). CDR1 and CDR2 (germline): SGDLS, YYNGEE. This CDR3 has 15 residues. The germline V and J ends were trimmed by 3 bases and 5 bases, with 17 bases remaining between them. The CDR3 nucleotides read TGTGCCAGCAGCGGATTAACAGGTGGGGAGGAGACCCAGTACTTC. As protein: CASSGLTGGEETQYF.

This clonotype showed up many times. The V and J genes are TRBV7-2 and TRBJ2-3, with unresolved D. The V end lost 1 base, the J end lost 6 bases, and 17 bases lay between the germline ends. CDR3 length: 16 amino acids. Germline values: CDR1 SGHTA, CDR2 FQGNSA. CDR3 nucleotides: TGTGCCAGCAGCTTAGGCCTTTCGTACCCCCGGGATACGCAGTATTTT. This gives the protein CASSLGLSYPRDTQYF.

The rearrangement links TRBV6-5 to TRBJ1-6, with D maybe TRBD1 (5 bases). Germline CDR1 MNHEY, CDR2 SVGAGI. V shed 2 bases and J shed 10 bases, with 18 bases lying between them. The CDR3 extends over 16 amino acids. The CDR3 DNA reads TGTGCCAGCAGTTACGGGGTCCCGGGACGTGAATCACCCCTCCACTTT. Residues: CASSYGVPGRESPLHF.

There are a few counts of this clonotype. V is TRBV25-1 and J is TRBJ2-7; TRBD1 matches at 12 bases. Germline assignment: CDR1 MGHDK and CDR2 SYGVNS. Trimming cost V 4 bases and J 4 bases; bases outside gene matches: 5. The CDR3 runs 15 residues. The CDR3 nucleotides are TGTGCCAGCAGTGCGCGGGACAGGGGGCGTTACGAGCAGTACTTC. Its translation: CASSARDRGRYEQYF.

Regarding this clonotype: A much bigger clone sits one base away, suggesting this may be a read error. This chain connects TRBV30 to TRBJ2-1; 7 bases match TRBD1. Germline V gene data show CDR1 as GTSNPN and CDR2 as SVGIG (reference sequence). The CDR3 spans 13 residues. As DNA, the CDR3 is TGTGCCTGGAGCCGGGACAGAGGGAGTGAGGAGTTCTTC. Protein: CAWSRDRGSEEFF.

Ten or more counts support this clonotype. The gene calls are TRBV5-1 and TRBJ2-2; D uncertain. The CDR3 contains 14 residues. V lost 5 bases and J 4 bases, leaving 12 bases between the germline ends. The germline CDR1 and CDR2 sequences are SGHRS and YFSETQ. CDR3 amino acids: CASRLQSGTGELFF. The CDR3 DNA sequence: TGCGCCAGCAGGCTGCAGTCAGGCACCGGGGAGCTGTTTTTT.